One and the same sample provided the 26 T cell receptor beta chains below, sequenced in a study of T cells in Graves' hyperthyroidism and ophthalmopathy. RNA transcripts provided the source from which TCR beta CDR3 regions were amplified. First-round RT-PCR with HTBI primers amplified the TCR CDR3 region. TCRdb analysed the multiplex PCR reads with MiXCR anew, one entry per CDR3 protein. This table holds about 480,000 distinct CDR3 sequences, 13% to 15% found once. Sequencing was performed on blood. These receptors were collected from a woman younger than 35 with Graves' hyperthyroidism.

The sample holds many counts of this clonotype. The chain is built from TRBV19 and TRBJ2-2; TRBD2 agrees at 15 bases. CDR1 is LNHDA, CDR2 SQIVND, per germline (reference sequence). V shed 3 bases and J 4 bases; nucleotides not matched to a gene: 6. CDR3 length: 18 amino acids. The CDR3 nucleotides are TGTGCCAGTAGTATGGGACTAGCGGGAGGATTTGGCACCGGGGAGCTGTTTTTT. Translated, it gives CASSMGLAGGFGTGELFF. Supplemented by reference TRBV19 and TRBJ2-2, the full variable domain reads DGGITQSPKYLFRKEGQNVTLSCEQNLNHDAMYWYRQDPGQGLRLIYYSQIVNDFQKGDIAEGYSVSREKKESFPLTVTSAQKNPTAFYLCASSMGLAGGFGTGELFFGEGSRLTVL.

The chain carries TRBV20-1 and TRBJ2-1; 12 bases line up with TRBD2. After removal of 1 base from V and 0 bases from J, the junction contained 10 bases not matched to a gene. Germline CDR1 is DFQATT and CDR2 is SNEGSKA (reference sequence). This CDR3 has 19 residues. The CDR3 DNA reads TGCAGTGCTAGAGGACTAGCGGGAGAACTTTTCAGCTCCTACAATGAGCAGTTCTTC. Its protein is CSARGLAGELFSSYNEQFF.

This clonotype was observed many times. Here the CDR3 reads CASSSSGSPLNEQFF. CDR3 bases: TGTGCCAGCAGTAGCAGCGGGAGCCCCCTCAATGAGCAGTTCTTC. The V gene is TRBV6-1, the J gene TRBJ2-1; 8 bases agree with TRBD2. Germline CDR1 reads MNHNS; CDR2 reads SASEGT. CDR3 length: 15 residues. With V trimmed by 5 bases and J by 6 bases, 9 bases remained unmatched.

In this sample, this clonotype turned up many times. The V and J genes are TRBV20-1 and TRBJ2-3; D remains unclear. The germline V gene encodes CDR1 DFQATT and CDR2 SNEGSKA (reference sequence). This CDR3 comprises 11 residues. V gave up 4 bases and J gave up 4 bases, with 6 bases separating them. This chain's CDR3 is CSATPADTQYF. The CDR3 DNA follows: TGCAGTGCTACCCCTGCAGATACGCAGTATTTT.

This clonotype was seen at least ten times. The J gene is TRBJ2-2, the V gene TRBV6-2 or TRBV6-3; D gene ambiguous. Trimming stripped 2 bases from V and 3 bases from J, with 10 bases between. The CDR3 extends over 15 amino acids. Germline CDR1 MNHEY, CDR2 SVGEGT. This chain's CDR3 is CASSYHDTDTGELFF. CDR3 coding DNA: TGTGCCAGCAGTTACCACGACACCGACACCGGGGAGCTGTTTTTT.

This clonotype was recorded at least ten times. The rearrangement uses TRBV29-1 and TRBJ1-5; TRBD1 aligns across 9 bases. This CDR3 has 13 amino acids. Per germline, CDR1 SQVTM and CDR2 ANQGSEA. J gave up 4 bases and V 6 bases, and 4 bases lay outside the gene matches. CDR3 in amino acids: CSVATGGNQPQHF. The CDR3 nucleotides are TGCAGCGTCGCGACAGGGGGTAATCAGCCCCAGCATTTT.

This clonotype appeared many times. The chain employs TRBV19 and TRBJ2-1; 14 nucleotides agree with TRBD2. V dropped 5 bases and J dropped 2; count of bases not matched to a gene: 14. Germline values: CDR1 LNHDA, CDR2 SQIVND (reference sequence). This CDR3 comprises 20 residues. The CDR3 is CASSLTGGLAGEFPYNEQFF. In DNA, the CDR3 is TGTGCCAGTAGTTTAACGGGGGGACTAGCGGGAGAGTTCCCCTACAATGAGCAGTTCTTC.

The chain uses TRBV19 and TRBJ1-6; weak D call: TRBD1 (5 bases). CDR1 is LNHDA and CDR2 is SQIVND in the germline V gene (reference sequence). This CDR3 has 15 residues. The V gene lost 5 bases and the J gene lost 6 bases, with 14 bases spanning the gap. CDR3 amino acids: CASSASVGGNSPLHF. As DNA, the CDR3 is TGTGCCAGTAGTGCGTCAGTCGGGGGTAATTCACCCCTCCACTTT.

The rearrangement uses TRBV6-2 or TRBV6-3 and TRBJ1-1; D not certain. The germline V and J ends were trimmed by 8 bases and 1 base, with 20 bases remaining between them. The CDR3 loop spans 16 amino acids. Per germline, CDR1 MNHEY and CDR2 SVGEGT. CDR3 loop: CASSRERLLENTEAFF. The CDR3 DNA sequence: TGTGCCAGCTCAAGAGAGAGGTTGCTAGAGAACACTGAAGCTTTCTTT.

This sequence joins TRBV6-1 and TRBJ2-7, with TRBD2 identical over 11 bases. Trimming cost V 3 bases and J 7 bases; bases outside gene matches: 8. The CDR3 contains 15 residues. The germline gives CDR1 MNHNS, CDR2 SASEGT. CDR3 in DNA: TGTGCCAGCAGTGAGGAACTAGCGGGAGCCGGTGAGCAGTACGTC. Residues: CASSEELAGAGEQYV.

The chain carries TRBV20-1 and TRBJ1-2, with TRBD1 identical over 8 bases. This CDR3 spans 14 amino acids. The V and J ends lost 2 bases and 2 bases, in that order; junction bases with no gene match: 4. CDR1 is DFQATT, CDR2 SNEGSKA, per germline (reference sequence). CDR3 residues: CSARRDRGNYGYTF. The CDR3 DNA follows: TGCAGTGCTAGACGAGACAGGGGAAACTATGGCTACACCTTC.

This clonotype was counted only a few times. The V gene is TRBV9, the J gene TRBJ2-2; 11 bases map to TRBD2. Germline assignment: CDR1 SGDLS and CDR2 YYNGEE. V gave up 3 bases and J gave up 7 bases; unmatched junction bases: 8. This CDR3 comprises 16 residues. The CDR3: CASSGKLAGEVGELFF. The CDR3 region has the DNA TGTGCCAGCAGCGGAAAACTAGCGGGAGAGGTCGGGGAGCTGTTTTTT.

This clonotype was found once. The CDR3 DNA is TGTGCCAGCAGCTTAGCACCGGACGGGATAGCTTTCTTT. This codes for CASSLAPDGIAFF. This chain joins TRBV7-6 and TRBJ1-1, with unresolved D. The CDR3 has 13 amino acids. The ends were cut back, 0 bases at V and 10 bases at J, with 12 bases in the middle. In germline, CDR1 is SGHVS, CDR2 FNYEAQ.

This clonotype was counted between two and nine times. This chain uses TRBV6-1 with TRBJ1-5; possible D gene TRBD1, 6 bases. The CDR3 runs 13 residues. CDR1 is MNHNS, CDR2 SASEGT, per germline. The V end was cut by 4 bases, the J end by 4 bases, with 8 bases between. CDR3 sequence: CASSGQENQPQHF. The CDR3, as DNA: TGTGCCAGCAGTGGACAGGAAAATCAGCCCCAGCATTTT.

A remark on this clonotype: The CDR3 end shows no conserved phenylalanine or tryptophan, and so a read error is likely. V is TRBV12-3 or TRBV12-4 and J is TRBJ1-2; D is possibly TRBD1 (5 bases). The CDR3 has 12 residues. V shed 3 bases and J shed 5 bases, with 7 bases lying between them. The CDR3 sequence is CASSFDRYGYTL. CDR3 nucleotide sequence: TGTGCCAGCAGTTTCGACAGATATGGCTACACCCTC.

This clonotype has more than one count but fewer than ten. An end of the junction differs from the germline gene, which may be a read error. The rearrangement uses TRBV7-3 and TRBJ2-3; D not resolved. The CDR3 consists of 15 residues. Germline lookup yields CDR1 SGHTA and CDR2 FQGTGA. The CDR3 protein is CTSSSTGLRTDTQYF. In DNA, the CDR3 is TGTACCAGCAGCTCCACGGGCCTTCGAACAGATACGCAGTATTTT.

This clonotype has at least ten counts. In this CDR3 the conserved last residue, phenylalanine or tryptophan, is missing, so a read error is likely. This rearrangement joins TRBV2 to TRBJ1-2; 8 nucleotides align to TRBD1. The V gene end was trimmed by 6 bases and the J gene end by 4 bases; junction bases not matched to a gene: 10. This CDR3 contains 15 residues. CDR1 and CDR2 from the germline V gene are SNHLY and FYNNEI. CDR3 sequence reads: CASRQGTGELYGYTL. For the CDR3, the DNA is TGTGCCAGCAGGCAAGGGACAGGCGAACTCTATGGCTACACCCTC.

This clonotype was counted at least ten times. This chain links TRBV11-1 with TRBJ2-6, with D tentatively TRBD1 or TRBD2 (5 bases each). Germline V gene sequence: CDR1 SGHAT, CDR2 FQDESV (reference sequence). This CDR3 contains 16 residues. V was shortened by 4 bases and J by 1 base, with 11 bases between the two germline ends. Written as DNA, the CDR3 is TGTGCCAGCAGCTGGGACCTTGGATCTGGGGCCAACGTCCTGACTTTC. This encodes CASSWDLGSGANVLTF.

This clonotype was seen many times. CDR3 nucleotide sequence: TGTGCCAGCAGCCACCCAGCAGGGGTCGGTGGCTACACCTTC. Amino acids: CASSHPAGVGGYTF. This rearrangement joins TRBV11-2 to TRBJ1-2; the D gene is possibly TRBD1 (6 bases). Germline CDR1 is SGHAT and CDR2 is FQNNGV. Trimming pared 5 bases from V and 7 bases from J, leaving 17 bases between. The length of the CDR3 is 14 residues.

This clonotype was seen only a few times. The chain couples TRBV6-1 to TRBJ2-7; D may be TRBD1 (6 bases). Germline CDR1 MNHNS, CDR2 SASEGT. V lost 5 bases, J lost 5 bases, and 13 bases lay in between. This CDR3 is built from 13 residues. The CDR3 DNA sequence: TGTGCCAGCAGTTCTACAGGGCTTAACGAGCAGTACGTC. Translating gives CASSSTGLNEQYV.

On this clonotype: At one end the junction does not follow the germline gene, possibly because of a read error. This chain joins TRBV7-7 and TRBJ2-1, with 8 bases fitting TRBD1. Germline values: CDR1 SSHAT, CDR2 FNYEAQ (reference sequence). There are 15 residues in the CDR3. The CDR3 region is CASSLGDRTYNEQFF. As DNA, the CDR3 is TGTGCTAGCAGCTTAGGGGACAGGACTTACAATGAGCAGTTCTTC. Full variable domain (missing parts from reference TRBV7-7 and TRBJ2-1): GAGVSQSPRYKVTKRGQDVTLRCDPISSHATLYWYQQALGQGPEFLTYFNYEAQPDKSGLPSDRFSAERPEGSISTLTIQRTEQRDSAMYRCASSLGDRTYNEQFFGPGTRLTVL.

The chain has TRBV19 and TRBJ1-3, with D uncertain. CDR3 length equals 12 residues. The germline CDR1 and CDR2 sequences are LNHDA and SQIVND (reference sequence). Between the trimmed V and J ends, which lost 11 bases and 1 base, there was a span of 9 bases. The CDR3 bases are TGTGCCGGCGGTGGTTCTGGAAACACCATATATTTT. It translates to CAGGGSGNTIYF.

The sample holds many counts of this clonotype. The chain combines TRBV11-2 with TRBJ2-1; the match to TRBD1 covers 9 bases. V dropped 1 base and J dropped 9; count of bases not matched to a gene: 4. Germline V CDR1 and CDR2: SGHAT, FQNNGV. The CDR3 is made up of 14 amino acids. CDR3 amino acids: CASSLGTGEREQFF. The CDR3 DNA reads TGTGCCAGCAGCTTAGGGACAGGGGAACGTGAGCAGTTCTTC. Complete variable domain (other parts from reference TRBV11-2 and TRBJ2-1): EAGVAQSPRYKIIEKRQSVAFWCNPISGHATLYWYQQILGQGPKLLIQFQNNGVVDDSQLPKDRFSAERLKGVDSTLKIQPAKLEDSAVYLCASSLGTGEREQFFGPGTRLTVL.

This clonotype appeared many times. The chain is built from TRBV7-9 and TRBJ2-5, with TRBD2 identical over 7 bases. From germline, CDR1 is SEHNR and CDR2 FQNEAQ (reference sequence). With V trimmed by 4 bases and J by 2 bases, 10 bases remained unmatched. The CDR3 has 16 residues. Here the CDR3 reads CASSSRTGGWQETQYF. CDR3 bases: TGTGCCAGCAGCTCGAGGACGGGAGGTTGGCAAGAGACCCAGTACTTC.

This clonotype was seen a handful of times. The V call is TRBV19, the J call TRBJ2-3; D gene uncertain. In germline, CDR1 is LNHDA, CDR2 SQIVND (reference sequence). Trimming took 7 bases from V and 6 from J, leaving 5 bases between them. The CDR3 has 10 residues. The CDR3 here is CASKSDTQYF. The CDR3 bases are TGTGCCAGTAAGTCGGATACGCAGTATTTT.

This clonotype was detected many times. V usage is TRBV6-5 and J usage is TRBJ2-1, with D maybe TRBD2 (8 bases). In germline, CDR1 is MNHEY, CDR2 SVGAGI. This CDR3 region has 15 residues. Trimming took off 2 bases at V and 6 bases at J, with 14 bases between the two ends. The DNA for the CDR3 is TGTGCCAGCAGTTACGGACTAGCAGGGGGCAATGAGCAGTTCTTC. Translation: CASSYGLAGGNEQFF.